This T cell receptor beta chain is drawn from a study of blood T cell repertoires in COVID-19. Study-level background: COVID-19 samples, acute and convalescent, were from the United States, Italy and Spain. In each case, the material was cDNA or gDNA derived from T cells, B-cell-depleted T cells, or PBMCs.

As processed by the authors: Amplification of reference gene primers provided the estimated nucleated cell counts. Sequencing was performed with immunoSEQ multiplex PCR; in TCRdb, only in-frame clones are kept and a portion is missing. D and trimming come from the DNA, and the V and J calls and clone size come from that table. The profile shows around 70,000 clones, around 80% of them singletons. Sequences were obtained from peripheral blood. The clonotype was recovered from a human donor in a cohort sampled during active COVID-19.

The chain's CDR3 is CASSLETGRANVLTF. The CDR3 DNA sequence: TGTGCCAGCAGCCTGGAGACAGGGCGAGCCAACGTCCTGACTTTC. The chain uses TRBV11-3 and TRBJ2-6; 7 nucleotides match TRBD1. CDR1 is SGHNT and CDR2 is YENEEA in the germline V gene. The J segment lost 7 bases and the V segment lost 5 bases, leaving 8 bases of the junction unmatched. This CDR3 region has 15 residues. Full variable domain (remainder filled in from reference TRBV11-3 and TRBJ2-6): EAGVVQSPRYKIIEKKQPVAFWCNPISGHNTLYWYLQNLGQGPELLIRYENEEAVDDSQLPKDRFSAERLKGVDSTLKIQPAELGDSAVYLCASSLETGRANVLTFGAGSRLTVL.